The 28 T cell receptor beta chains presented below share a single source sample, sequenced in a study of T cells in Graves' hyperthyroidism and ophthalmopathy. The source material, RNA transcripts, was used to amplify TCR beta CDR3 regions. The study used the HTBI primer set for a first-round RT-PCR of the TCR CDR3. TCRdb re-analysed the multiplex PCR reads in MiXCR, keeping a single row per CDR3 protein. The sample records 300,000 to 350,000 distinct CDR3 sequences, 15% to 20% being singletons. Sequencing was done on a sample of blood. The receptors were gathered from a woman between 40 and 50 years old with Graves' ophthalmopathy.

This clonotype was found many times. This chain uses TRBV4-1 with TRBJ2-2; 12 bases match TRBD2. Per the germline V gene, CDR1 is MGHRA and CDR2 is YSYEKL. The CDR3 contains 19 residues. The junction had 12 bases not matched to a gene; V was cut back by 2 bases and J by 5 bases. The CDR3: CASSQLGLAGQIRTGELFF. The CDR3 DNA sequence: TGCGCCAGCAGCCAATTGGGACTAGCGGGCCAAATAAGGACCGGGGAGCTGTTTTTT.

Many counts were recorded for this clonotype. This sequence joins TRBV5-1 and TRBJ1-6; possibly TRBD1 for D (5 bases). Germline V CDR1 and CDR2: SGHRS, YFSETQ. Trimming took 4 bases from V and 14 from J, leaving 16 bases between them. This CDR3 has 13 amino acids. CDR3 sequence reads: CASSGGPGLTLHF. The CDR3 DNA sequence: TGCGCCAGCAGCGGGGGACCGGGGTTGACCCTCCACTTT.

This clonotype was detected only a few times. The J gene is TRBJ1-6, the V gene TRBV30; D remains ambiguous. The CDR3 totals 16 residues. Germline CDR1 is GTSNPN and CDR2 is SVGIG (reference sequence). Deletions cut 3 bases from V and 0 bases from J, with 12 bases between. CDR3 DNA sequence: TGTGCCTGGAGATTAAGACAAAGCTCCTATAATTCACCCCTCCACTTT. Translated, it gives CAWRLRQSSYNSPLHF. The full variable domain, rest sourced from reference TRBV30 and TRBJ1-6, is SQTIHQWPATLVQPVGSPLSLECTVEGTSNPNLYWYRQAAGRGLQLLFYSVGIGQISSEVPQNLSASRPQDRQFILSSKKLLLSDSGFYLCAWRLRQSSYNSPLHFGNGTRLTVT.

This clonotype was detected many times. The gene calls are TRBV4-3 and TRBJ1-1, with 10 bases matching TRBD1. The ends lost 1 base at V and 5 bases at J; junction bases unmatched: 4. Germline V gene data show CDR1 as LGHNA and CDR2 as YSLEER. The CDR3 sequence is 15 residues long. CDR3 region: CASSQGQGAGTEAFF. The CDR3, as DNA: TGCGCCAGCAGCCAAGGACAGGGGGCTGGGACTGAAGCTTTCTTT.

This clonotype was seen at least ten times. The rearrangement joins TRBV19 to TRBJ1-6; maybe TRBD1 (5 bases). The V gene lost 5 bases and the J gene lost 8 bases, with 10 bases spanning the gap. The CDR3 extends over 13 amino acids. Germline assignment: CDR1 LNHDA and CDR2 SQIVND (reference sequence). CDR3 region: CASSGTADSPLHF. In DNA, the CDR3 is TGTGCCAGTAGTGGGACGGCTGATTCACCCCTCCACTTT. Together with reference TRBV19 and TRBJ1-6, the CDR3 gives the full variable domain: DGGITQSPKYLFRKEGQNVTLSCEQNLNHDAMYWYRQDPGQGLRLIYYSQIVNDFQKGDIAEGYSVSREKKESFPLTVTSAQKNPTAFYLCASSGTADSPLHFGNGTRLTVT.

In this sample, this clonotype turned up many times. CDR3 sequence: CASSLERTRAGNTIYF. As DNA, the CDR3 is TGTGCCAGCAGCTTAGAGAGGACCAGGGCTGGAAACACCATATATTTT. V gene TRBV7-9 combines with J gene TRBJ1-3; perhaps TRBD1 as D (5 bases). The CDR3 extends over 16 amino acids. Per germline, CDR1 SEHNR and CDR2 FQNEAQ (reference sequence). Trimming took off 1 base at V and 2 bases at J, with 12 bases between the two ends.

At least ten counts were recorded for this clonotype. This rearrangement joins TRBV7-6 to TRBJ1-3; no reliable D call. This CDR3 has 15 residues. Trimming left V 5 bases short and J 0 bases short, with 11 bases between. Per germline, CDR1 SGHVS and CDR2 FNYEAQ. The DNA for the CDR3 is TGTGCCAGCAGCCCAGATCCCACCTCTGGAAACACCATATATTTT. It codes for CASSPDPTSGNTIYF.

This clonotype occurred many times. In DNA, the CDR3 is TGCGCCAGCAGCTCCTTCAGGGCTGACACCGGGGAGCTGTTTTTT. Amino acids: CASSSFRADTGELFF. The chain joins TRBV5-1 to TRBJ2-2, with a weak D call TRBD1 (5 bases). The CDR3 contains 15 residues. Per germline, CDR1 SGHRS and CDR2 YFSETQ. V lost 3 bases and J 3 bases, leaving 12 bases between the germline ends.

This clonotype was detected a few times. The gene calls are TRBV11-1 and TRBJ2-2, with 7 bases that match TRBD2. V trimming: 5 bases; J trimming: 5 bases; junction bases outside the gene matches: 11. This CDR3 region has 16 residues. Per germline, CDR1 SGHAT and CDR2 FQDESV (reference sequence). The CDR3 region has the DNA TGTGCCAGCAGCCCGCGGATAGCGGGTGGGACCGGGGAGCTGTTTTTT. Its translation: CASSPRIAGGTGELFF.

This clonotype was recorded at least ten times. The rearrangement uses TRBV7-9 and TRBJ1-2; no clear D gene. The CDR3 spans 14 residues. Germline V gene lookup returns CDR1 SEHNR and CDR2 FQNEAQ (reference sequence). Trimming pared 1 base from V and 1 base from J, leaving 7 bases between. The CDR3 here is CASSLELDNYGYTF. The DNA of the CDR3 is TGTGCCAGCAGCTTAGAACTGGATAACTATGGCTACACCTTC.

This clonotype came up many times. The genes are TRBV6-1 and TRBJ2-2, with D possibly being TRBD2 (6 bases). The CDR3 contains 14 residues. Trimming removed 3 bases at V and 4 bases at J, with 9 bases between. CDR1 and CDR2 (germline): MNHNS, SASEGT. The DNA of the CDR3 is TGTGCCAGCAGTGACGCGGGATTCACCGGGGAGCTGTTTTTT. Translated, it gives CASSDAGFTGELFF.

This clonotype was observed at least ten times. The chain employs TRBV28 and TRBJ1-2; 7 bases are shared with TRBD1. V lost 2 bases to trimming and J lost 4 bases; unmatched junction nucleotides: 4. Germline-derived CDR1 and CDR2 are MDHEN and SYDVKM. The CDR3 is 14 residues long. DNA of the CDR3: TGTGCCAGCAGTTTACCGGGACAGCTCTATGGCTACACCTTC. Amino acid sequence: CASSLPGQLYGYTF.

This clonotype was found many times. The chain joins TRBV6-5 to TRBJ2-7, with 7 bases that match TRBD2. This CDR3 comprises 13 residues. Germline V gene sequence: CDR1 MNHEY, CDR2 SVGAGI. The trim removed 7 bases at V and 5 bases at J, leaving 8 bases unmatched. The DNA for the CDR3 is TGTGCCAGCACATTACTAGCGATCCACGAGCAGTACTTC. This translates into CASTLLAIHEQYF.

This clonotype has at least ten counts. The chain joins TRBV6-5 to TRBJ1-3; D is ambiguous. CDR3 length: 15 amino acids. Germline values: CDR1 MNHEY, CDR2 SVGAGI. Trimming left V 6 bases short and J 6 bases short, with 18 bases between. Here the CDR3 reads CASSPIIMGKNTIYF. The CDR3 bases are TGTGCCAGCAGCCCGATAATCATGGGCAAAAACACCATATATTTT.

The table lists this clonotype with many counts. The chain combines TRBV7-2 with TRBJ1-5; D remains unclear. V was pared by 0 bases and J by 3 bases, with 9 bases between. Germline lookup yields CDR1 SGHTA and CDR2 FQGNSA. This CDR3 has 15 amino acids. The CDR3: CASSLAKGHNQPQHF. The CDR3 nucleotides read TGTGCCAGCAGCTTAGCGAAAGGGCACAATCAGCCCCAGCATTTT.

This clonotype showed up many times. This rearrangement joins TRBV11-2 to TRBJ2-7, with TRBD1 matching 7 bases. J gave up 3 bases and V 1 base, and 12 bases lay outside the gene matches. This CDR3 comprises 17 residues. From germline, CDR1 is SGHAT and CDR2 FQNNGV. CDR3 DNA sequence: TGTGCCAGCAGCTTAGGTAGAGGGGGCCCCACGAACTACGAGCAGTACTTC. Translated, it gives CASSLGRGGPTNYEQYF.

The chain is built from TRBV30 and TRBJ2-1; D is possibly TRBD2 (5 bases). This CDR3 is built from 11 residues. V was pared by 2 bases and J by 9 bases, with 8 bases between. Germline values: CDR1 GTSNPN, CDR2 SVGIG (reference sequence). CDR3 sequence: CAWSLRAEQFF. The CDR3 region has the DNA TGTGCCTGGAGTTTGAGGGCTGAGCAGTTCTTC.

This clonotype came up many times. V gene TRBV12-3 or TRBV12-4 combines with J gene TRBJ2-5; 8 nucleotides line up with TRBD2. The CDR3 contains 14 residues. The V segment lost 5 bases and the J segment 5 bases; nucleotides outside the gene matches: 7. This CDR3 reads CASSPGGAGETQYF. The CDR3 DNA reads as TGTGCCAGCAGTCCCGGGGGGGCTGGCGAGACCCAGTACTTC.

This clonotype was detected many times. The chain recombines TRBV28 with TRBJ2-5; no definite D call. V lost 10 bases to trimming and J lost 3 bases, with 18 bases between them. Germline-derived CDR1 and CDR2 are MDHEN and SYDVKM. This CDR3 spans 14 amino acids. The CDR3 here is CATTLGRLEETQYF. In DNA form, the CDR3 reads TGTGCCACCACTCTGGGAAGATTGGAAGAGACCCAGTACTTC.

At least ten counts were recorded for this clonotype. This chain links TRBV4-3 with TRBJ1-1; the D is unclear. Trimming stripped 0 bases from V and 2 bases from J, with 10 bases between. CDR3 length equals 15 residues. CDR1 and CDR2 from the germline V gene are LGHNA and YSLEER. CDR3 nucleotide sequence: TGCGCCAGCAGCCAAGAGATGCGGGCCAACACTGAAGCTTTCTTT. Encoded protein: CASSQEMRANTEAFF.

The chain links TRBV19 to TRBJ1-5, with 7 positions matching TRBD1. Germline CDR1 and CDR2: LNHDA and SQIVND (reference sequence). The ends lost 8 bases at V and 5 bases at J; junction bases unmatched: 6. The CDR3 loop spans 13 amino acids. The CDR3 region is CASQDRRDQPQHF. For the CDR3, the DNA is TGTGCCAGTCAGGACAGGCGAGATCAGCCCCAGCATTTT.

At least ten counts were recorded for this clonotype. The gene calls are TRBV28 and TRBJ2-6; D gene uncertain. The CDR3 loop spans 14 amino acids. CDR1 is MDHEN and CDR2 is SYDVKM in the germline V gene. V was pared by 2 bases and J by 3 bases, with 5 bases between. The CDR3 nucleotides are TGTGCCAGCAGTTTAGGTCGTGGGGCCAACGTCCTGACTTTC. It codes for CASSLGRGANVLTF.

This clonotype came up many times. The chain combines TRBV6-4 with TRBJ2-7; 8 positions match TRBD1. V was pared by 6 bases and J by 2 bases, with 15 bases of the junction left unmatched. This CDR3 contains 17 residues. Per germline, CDR1 MRHNA and CDR2 SNTAGT. The CDR3 region has the DNA TGTGCCAGCAGCCGACAGGGGACAACACAAAAGACCTACGAGCAGTACTTC. This codes for CASSRQGTTQKTYEQYF.

This clonotype was found many times. The DNA for the CDR3 is TGTGCCAGCAGTTACTCAGACAGGGTCCCCGACACTGAAGCTTTCTTT. Residues: CASSYSDRVPDTEAFF. The rearrangement joins TRBV6-5 to TRBJ1-1; TRBD1 aligns across 7 bases. The germline gives CDR1 MNHEY, CDR2 SVGAGI. Germline trimming cut 0 bases from V and 3 bases from J; bases unmatched to any gene: 7. The CDR3 totals 16 residues.

This clonotype was picked up many times. V gene TRBV24-1 combines with J gene TRBJ2-3; no clear D gene. The germline gives CDR1 KGHDR, CDR2 SFDVKD. V was clipped by 1 base and J by 7 bases, with 2 bases between them. The CDR3 has 11 amino acids. The CDR3 coding sequence is TGTGCCACCAGTGATTTTTATACGCAGTATTTT. This encodes CATSDFYTQYF.

At least ten counts were recorded for this clonotype. The V gene is TRBV28, the J gene TRBJ2-7; 10 bases map to TRBD1. V lost 5 bases, J lost 2 bases, and 6 bases stayed unmatched. The CDR3 totals 15 residues. Germline V gene sequence: CDR1 MDHEN, CDR2 SYDVKM. Here the CDR3 DNA reads TGTGCCAGCAGTCCCCTGGGGACAGGGGCCTACGAGCAGTACTTC. It specifies CASSPLGTGAYEQYF.

This clonotype was recorded at least ten times. The chain is built from TRBV12-3 or TRBV12-4 and TRBJ1-6; D might be TRBD1 (6 bases). Trimming removed 2 bases at V and 7 bases at J, with 9 bases between. The CDR3 is 14 residues long. The DNA for the CDR3 is TGTGCCAGCAGTTTAAGGACAGCCAATTCACCCCTCCACTTT. The encoded protein is CASSLRTANSPLHF.

This clonotype was seen ten or more times. The chain employs TRBV12-3 or TRBV12-4 and TRBJ2-7, with D perhaps TRBD1 (6 bases). The V gene lost 6 bases and the J gene lost 0 bases, with 24 bases spanning the gap. This CDR3 has 18 residues. CDR3 loop: CASSLKTGLAVSSYEQYF. The CDR3 DNA is TGTGCCAGCAGCCTCAAGACAGGTCTGGCCGTAAGCTCCTACGAGCAGTACTTC.